This entry is about one T cell receptor beta chain. No antigen is known for it. Trimming took 0 bases from V and 11 from J, leaving 5 bases between them. Looked up from germline, CDR1 is MGHRA and CDR2 is YSYEKL. This CDR3 spans 11 amino acids. MiXCR was run by TCRdb on the reads, yielding one entry per CDR3 protein. The table lists about 160,000 distinct CDR3 sequences, approximately 21% of them singletons. The source of the sample is a study of T cell repertoires in cytomegalovirus infection. Study-wide results and caveats: The ex vivo response was dominated by HLA-C-restricted CMV-specific TCR beta clonotypes.

This specimen consisted of CD8+ T cells from cultured PBMCs, obtained from culture after CMV antigen stimulation. The chain joins TRBV4-1 to TRBJ2-1; no clear D. The clonotype was recovered from a human donor in good health (CMV status not recorded). Some clones in this sample may be carry-over from other donors' samples. The CDR3 region has the DNA TGCGCCAGCAGCCAAGAGCAGAAGCAGTTCTTC. Translation gives CASSQEQKQFF.